These T cell receptor beta chains were read from a single sample in a study of PD-L1 blockade in urothelial cancer. Generated by immunoSEQ multiplex PCR, the TCRdb table keeps only in-frame clones and is missing some. The sample consists of approximately 35,000 clones, 35% to 40% of them appearing once. The sample here was tumor tissue, taken before atezolizumab (anti-PD-L1) treatment. The receptors here all came from a man aged 55 to 69 with urothelial cancer. CDR3s include the opening cysteine and the closing phenylalanine or tryptophan. A D gene is named only where the DNA matches it firmly. Clone size, where shown, is once, few, many, or a class for clones that have expanded.

TRBV10-2	NA	TRBJ2-3	NA	TGCGCCAGCACAGGACGAAGCACAGATACGCAGTATTTT	CASTGRSTDTQYF
TRBV11-3	few	TRBJ1-4	NA	TGTGCCAGCAGCTACCGGAGTAGGCTTGGGCATGCGAAGGATGAAAAACTGTTTTTT	CASSYRSRLGHAKDEKLFF
TRBV6-7	few	TRBJ1-1	NA	TGTGCCAGCAGTTACTCGCGTAACAGGGACACTGAAGCTTTCTTT	CASSYSRNRDTEAFF
TRBV19	NA	TRBJ1-2	TRBD1	TGTGCCAGTAGAATTGGACAGGGGATTAACTATGGCTACACCTTC	CASRIGQGINYGYTF
TRBV19	NA	TRBJ2-3	NA	TGTGCCAGTAGTATTGTGGGTACAGATACGCAGTATTTT	CASSIVGTDTQYF
TRBV5-1	few	TRBJ1-5	NA	TGCGCCAGCAGCTTGGATGGTCGGAGTAGCAATCAGCCCCAGCATTTT	CASSLDGRSSNQPQHF
TRBV9	few	TRBJ2-3	TRBD2	TGTGCCAGCAGCGTAGGTGAGGGACTAGCGGGGGACACGCAGTATTTT	CASSVGEGLAGDTQYF
TRBV14	NA	TRBJ2-6	NA	TGTGCCAGCAGCCGAGGGGGGCCAGGAGCTGCTGGGGCCAACGTCCTGACTTTC	CASSRGGPGAAGANVLTF
TRBV30	NA	TRBJ1-2	TRBD1	TGTGCCTGGAGTTCGGGACAGGGGGTCTATGGCTACACCTTC	CAWSSGQGVYGYTF
TRBV19	few	TRBJ1-1	TRBD1	TGTGCCAGTACCCGACAGGGGAACACTGAAGCTTTCTTT	CASTRQGNTEAFF
TRBV30	NA	TRBJ1-4	TRBD1	TGTGCCTGGAGTGTTTTCGGGACAGGGCGCCTGATTTTT	CAWSVFGTGRLIF
TRBV14	NA	TRBJ1-1	NA	TGTGCCAGCAGCCAAGGGTCCACTGAAGCTTTCTTT	CASSQGSTEAFF
TRBV12-5	NA	TRBJ2-7	TRBD1	TGTGCTAGTGGTTCCGGGACAGGGAGATACGAGCAGTACTTC	CASGSGTGRYEQYF
TRBV12-5	NA	TRBJ2-1	TRBD2	TGTGCTAGTGGTTCAGGACTAGCCGGAGACAATGAGCAGTTCTTC	CASGSGLAGDNEQFF
TRBV6-8	few	TRBJ2-7	TRBD1	TGTGCCAGCAGCCCGATTGGACAGGGCGGGTTCTCCTACGAGCAGTACTTC	CASSPIGQGGFSYEQYF
TRBV28	NA	TRBJ1-4	TRBD1	TGTGCCAGCACAACAGGGGGCGTTCCAACTAATGAAAAACTGTTTTTT	CASTTGGVPTNEKLFF
TRBV29-1	NA	TRBJ2-7	NA	TGCAGCGCTGCCTACAAGTTGGGGGATTACGAGCAGTACTTC	CSAAYKLGDYEQYF
TRBV28	NA	TRBJ1-3	NA	TGTGCCAGCAGGGAGCCGGCTGGAAACACCATATATTTT	CASREPAGNTIYF
TRBV25-1	once	TRBJ2-5	NA	TGTGCCAGCATGGTGGGGGGCCAAGAGACCCAGTACTTC	CASMVGGQETQYF
TRBV23-1	NA	TRBJ2-1	TRBD2	TGCGCCAGCAGCGGGGGGAGATACAATGAGCAGTTCTTC	CASSGGRYNEQFF
TRBV29-1	once	TRBJ1-2	NA	TGCAGCGTGCCCCTCTTGGGCAGGGTCTATGGCTACACCTTC	CSVPLLGRVYGYTF
TRBV27	NA	TRBJ1-4	TRBD1	TGTGCCAGCGGGCGTGGGACAGTTTATAATGAAAAACTGTTTTTT	CASGRGTVYNEKLFF
TRBV14	few	TRBJ1-4	TRBD1	TGTGCCAGCAGCCAAGTATGGGGACAGAATGAAAAACTGTTTTTT	CASSQVWGQNEKLFF
TRBV10-2	NA	TRBJ1-5	NA	TGCGCCAGCAGTCCCGGAAATCAGCCCCAGCATTTT	CASSPGNQPQHF
TRBV6-8	NA	TRBJ1-2	NA	TGTGCCAGCAGTGGTACGGGGTTGGAAGGCTACACCTTC	CASSGTGLEGYTF
TRBV9	NA	TRBJ1-6	NA	TGTGCCAGCAGCGTAGATAGTAATCGCCTTAATTCACCCCTCCACTTT	CASSVDSNRLNSPLHF
TRBV6-8	few	TRBJ1-1	NA	TGTGCCAGCAGCCGGGGGGTTGGGGAAGCTTTCTTT	CASSRGVGEAFF
TRBV29-1	NA	TRBJ2-2	TRBD1	TGCAGCGTTCAACAGGGGGCCGGGGAGCTGTTTTTT	CSVQQGAGELFF